Below are 23 T cell receptor beta chains sequenced from a single sample in a study of T cell responses to AZD1222 COVID-19 vaccine. This table comes from immunoSEQ multiplex PCR, and its TCRdb copy is limited to in-frame clones, with some not included. The sample consists of about 110,000 clones, approximately 90% of them appearing once. Here the sequenced sample was peripheral blood, taken on day 0 of AZD1222 vaccination. All receptors come from an adult in good health.

This CDR3 reads CASSSSRASGSFYEQYF. CDR3 bases: TGCGCCAGCAGCTCCTCCCGCGCTAGCGGGAGTTTCTACGAGCAGTACTTC. The gene calls are TRBV5-1 and TRBJ2-7, with 10 nucleotides matching TRBD2. Germline assignment: CDR1 SGHRS and CDR2 YFSETQ. V was clipped by 3 bases and J by 3 bases; unmatched bases: 12. CDR3 length: 17 residues.

This clone was seen just once. This chain joins TRBV24-1 and TRBJ2-1, with D possibly being TRBD1 (6 bases). The CDR3 loop spans 14 amino acids. The ends were cut back, 1 base at V and 6 bases at J, with 9 bases in the middle. CDR1 and CDR2 (germline): KGHDR, SFDVKD. Here the CDR3 DNA reads TGTGCCACCAGTGATTTTGGGGGCCTCAATGAGCAGTTCTTC. This codes for CATSDFGGLNEQFF.

The V and J genes are TRBV27 and TRBJ1-4; D possibly corresponds to TRBD1 (5 bases). The V gene lost 5 bases and the J gene lost 0 bases, with 16 bases spanning the gap. The germline gives CDR1 MNHEY, CDR2 SMNVEV (reference sequence). CDR3 length: 17 residues. The CDR3 loop reads CASSPPTLGATNEKLFF. The CDR3 coding sequence is TGTGCCAGCAGTCCTCCTACCCTAGGGGCAACTAATGAAAAACTGTTTTTT.

This clone was seen a handful of times. J is TRBJ2-2 and V is TRBV9; 10 positions match TRBD2. There are 13 residues in the CDR3. Germline V gene data show CDR1 as SGDLS and CDR2 as YYNGEE. Trimming took 4 bases from V and 6 from J; bases not matched to a gene: 0. CDR3 DNA sequence: TGTGCCAGCAGCCTAGCGGGAGCCGGGGAGCTGTTTTTT. Its protein is CASSLAGAGELFF.

The V and J genes are TRBV3-1 (or the pseudogene TRBV3-2) and TRBJ2-2; D perhaps matches TRBD2 (6 bases). This CDR3 is 19 amino acids long. Deletions cut 2 bases from V and 2 bases from J, with 21 bases between. Germline loops: CDR1 LGHDT, CDR2 YNNKEL (reference sequence). Here the CDR3 reads CASSQKQAMTRANTGELFF. The CDR3 bases are TGTGCCAGCAGCCAAAAACAGGCGATGACTAGAGCCAACACCGGGGAGCTGTTTTTT.

The chain uses TRBV2 and TRBJ2-1; D is ambiguous. Deletions cut 8 bases from V and 5 bases from J, with 13 bases between. Germline CDR1 and CDR2: SNHLY and FYNNEI. CDR3 length: 13 residues. CDR3 nucleotide sequence: TGTGCCAGCTACCGCGAGTTAAACAATGAGCAGTTCTTC. Its protein is CASYRELNNEQFF.

The chain has TRBV3-1 (or the pseudogene TRBV3-2) and TRBJ2-7; TRBD2 matches 12 bases. The CDR3 loop spans 15 amino acids. Germline V lookup: CDR1 LGHDT, CDR2 YNNKEL (reference sequence). J gave up 4 bases and V 4 bases, and 5 bases lay outside the gene matches. CDR3: CASSPTSGRRYEQYF. The CDR3 bases are TGTGCCAGCAGCCCGACTAGCGGGAGAAGGTACGAGCAGTACTTC.

J is TRBJ2-1 and V is TRBV5-4; 12 bases align to TRBD2. The CDR3 is 18 amino acids. The J segment lost 6 bases and the V segment lost 4 bases, leaving 14 bases of the junction unmatched. The germline V gene has CDR1 SGHNT and CDR2 YYREEE (reference sequence). The CDR3, as DNA: TGTGCCAGCAGCCCTGCCGCCGGACTAGCGGGAAAGAGCAATGAGCAGTTCTTC. As protein: CASSPAAGLAGKSNEQFF. Supplemented by reference TRBV5-4 and TRBJ2-1, the full variable domain reads ETGVTQSPTHLIKTRGQQVTLRCSSQSGHNTVSWYQQALGQGPQFIFQYYREEENGRGNFPPRFSGLQFPNYSSELNVNALELDDSALYLCASSPAAGLAGKSNEQFFGPGTRLTVL.

The V and J genes are TRBV6-5 and TRBJ2-5; D perhaps matches TRBD2 (6 bases). The CDR3 covers 13 residues. Trimming took 7 bases from V and 2 from J, leaving 11 bases between them. The germline V gene encodes CDR1 MNHEY and CDR2 SVGAGI. The CDR3 protein is CASMRDRQETQYF. As DNA, the CDR3 is TGTGCCAGCATGCGGGACCGGCAAGAGACCCAGTACTTC.

The CDR3 nucleotides read TGTGCCAGCAGCTTCCGGGGACTAGCGGGAGAATTCGATGAGCAGTTCTTC. Its protein product is CASSFRGLAGEFDEQFF. V usage is TRBV7-2 and J usage is TRBJ2-1; 14 bases align to TRBD2. This CDR3 is 17 amino acids long. The V gene's germline CDR1 is SGHTA and CDR2 FQGNSA. The V segment lost 3 bases and the J segment 8 bases; nucleotides outside the gene matches: 9.

This clone was picked up one time. The chain joins TRBV6-5 to TRBJ2-1, with 7 bases matching TRBD2. With V trimmed by 6 bases and J by 8 bases, 7 bases remained unmatched. CDR3 length equals 13 residues. Germline V gene sequence: CDR1 MNHEY, CDR2 SVGAGI. The CDR3 region is CASSVSRGDEQFF. CDR3 DNA: TGTGCCAGCAGCGTGAGTCGGGGGGATGAGCAGTTCTTC.

This clone is a singleton in its sample. V gene TRBV19 combines with J gene TRBJ1-5; D is unclear. Germline V lookup: CDR1 LNHDA, CDR2 SQIVND (reference sequence). Trimming left V 3 bases short and J 7 bases short, with 10 bases between. The CDR3 sequence is 13 residues long. For the CDR3, the DNA is TGTGCCAGTAGTATCCCGTCCGGGCAGCCCCAGCATTTT. Protein product: CASSIPSGQPQHF. The full variable domain, in which reference TRBV19 and TRBJ1-5 provide the parts outside the CDR3, is DGGITQSPKYLFRKEGQNVTLSCEQNLNHDAMYWYRQDPGQGLRLIYYSQIVNDFQKGDIAEGYSVSREKKESFPLTVTSAQKNPTAFYLCASSIPSGQPQHFGDGTRLSIL.

The chain couples TRBV9 to TRBJ2-3; 9 bases are shared with TRBD1. The V and J ends lost 2 bases and 4 bases, in that order; junction bases with no gene match: 5. CDR1 and CDR2 (germline): SGDLS, YYNGEE. The CDR3 runs to 15 residues. The chain's CDR3 is CASSVVGQGPDTQYF. The DNA for the CDR3 is TGTGCCAGCAGCGTTGTAGGACAGGGGCCAGATACGCAGTATTTT. The variable domain in full, completed from reference TRBV9 and TRBJ2-3, reads DSGVTQTPKHLITATGQRVTLRCSPRSGDLSVYWYQQSLDQGLQFLIQYYNGEERAKGNILERFSAQQFPDLHSELNLSSLELGDSALYFCASSVVGQGPDTQYFGPGTRLTVL.

The rearrangement links TRBV27 to TRBJ2-5; 12 bases line up with TRBD2. Germline V gene sequence: CDR1 MNHEY, CDR2 SMNVEV (reference sequence). The V and J ends lost 2 bases and 4 bases, in that order; junction bases with no gene match: 5. This CDR3 has 16 residues. The CDR3 here is CASSLILAGGRETQYF. DNA of the CDR3: TGTGCCAGCAGTTTAATCCTAGCGGGAGGGAGAGAGACCCAGTACTTC.

The V gene is TRBV7-2, the J gene TRBJ2-7; no definite D call. Trimming cost V 4 bases and J 4 bases, with 11 bases left between them. Per germline, CDR1 SGHTA and CDR2 FQGNSA. CDR3 length: 13 residues. This CDR3 is CASSSRTVYEQYF. The DNA for the CDR3 is TGTGCCAGCAGCTCCCGGACGGTTTACGAGCAGTACTTC.

This clone is a singleton in its sample. Additional DNA sequences in this sample encode the identical CDR3. The rearrangement uses TRBV18 and TRBJ1-4; no firm D call. V gave up 3 bases and J gave up 0 bases, with 5 bases separating them. The CDR3 covers 14 residues. Germline CDR1 is KGHSH and CDR2 is LQKENI. The CDR3 spells CASSPPATNEKLFF. Written as DNA, the CDR3 is TGTGCCAGCTCACCCCCAGCAACTAATGAAAAACTGTTTTTT.

The table lists this clone with a count of one. V usage is TRBV6-6 and J usage is TRBJ2-5; 12 bases match TRBD2. The CDR3 runs to 14 residues. Germline V gene sequence: CDR1 MNHNY, CDR2 SVGAGI (reference sequence). Trimming cost V 6 bases and J 5 bases; bases outside gene matches: 4. CDR3 in amino acids: CASSSSGRVETQYF. The CDR3 region has the DNA TGTGCCAGCAGCTCTAGCGGGAGGGTGGAGACCCAGTACTTC.

The genes are TRBV10-3 and TRBJ2-2, with 8 bases matching TRBD1. Trimming took 11 bases from V and 3 from J; bases not matched to a gene: 11. CDR1 ENHRY and CDR2 SYGVKD come from the germline V gene. This CDR3 region has 15 residues. CDR3 nucleotide sequence: TGTGCCGCCAAGACAGGGGAAAGGGACACCGGGGAGCTGTTTTTT. It translates to CAAKTGERDTGELFF.

This chain connects TRBV28 to TRBJ1-4; no definite D call. V was shortened by 10 bases and J by 0 bases, with 12 bases between the two germline ends. Germline V gene lookup returns CDR1 MDHEN and CDR2 SYDVKM. The CDR3 runs 14 residues. CDR3 sequence reads: CATDQGSTNEKLFF. CDR3 in DNA: TGTGCCACCGACCAAGGGTCAACTAATGAAAAACTGTTTTTT.

The chain has TRBV30 and TRBJ2-7; the D is unclear. V lost 5 bases and J 6 bases, leaving 14 bases between the germline ends. CDR3 size: 12 residues. Germline values: CDR1 GTSNPN, CDR2 SVGIG (reference sequence). The CDR3 coding sequence is TGTGCCTGGCGGACCGATGGACCCGAGCAGTACTTC. Its protein product is CAWRTDGPEQYF.

The chain carries TRBV28 and TRBJ1-2; TRBD1 matches at 7 bases. The CDR3 loop spans 14 amino acids. CDR1 is MDHEN and CDR2 is SYDVKM in the germline V gene. Germline trimming cut 6 bases from V and 3 bases from J; bases unmatched to any gene: 7. DNA for the CDR3: TGTGCCAGCAGCCCCGCAGGGGGTCACTATGGCTACACCTTC. This codes for CASSPAGGHYGYTF.

V usage is TRBV2 and J usage is TRBJ1-5, with D maybe TRBD1 (6 bases). The CDR3 runs 15 residues. The germline V gene has CDR1 SNHLY and CDR2 FYNNEI. Trimming took off 5 bases at V and 1 base at J, with 12 bases between the two ends. The CDR3 region has the DNA TGTGCCAGCAGTCGGGACACGGGGAGCAATCAGCCCCAGCATTTT. Protein sequence: CASSRDTGSNQPQHF.

The V call is TRBV30, the J call TRBJ2-3; 13 positions match TRBD2. Germline values: CDR1 GTSNPN, CDR2 SVGIG (reference sequence). This CDR3 has 11 residues. V shed 5 bases and J 11 bases; nucleotides not matched to a gene: 1. The CDR3: CAWGTSGEQYF. CDR3 nucleotides: TGTGCCTGGGGGACTAGCGGGGAGCAGTATTTT.